Below, 20 T cell receptor beta chains from the same sample are listed, as sequenced in a study of blood T cell repertoires in COVID-19. This table comes from immunoSEQ multiplex PCR, and its TCRdb copy is limited to in-frame clones, with some not included. The table has 150,000 to 200,000 clones, about 84% seen once. Sequencing input: PBMCs or T cells enriched from blood (not recorded which). Receptor source: a middle-aged woman with acute COVID-19.

The V call is TRBV4-2, the J call TRBJ1-2; weak D call: TRBD1 (5 bases). Trimming pared 0 bases from V and 1 base from J, leaving 15 bases between. From germline, CDR1 is LGHNA and CDR2 YNFKEQ. CDR3 length equals 17 residues. The CDR3 loop is CASSQEAGRWYNYGYTF. CDR3 nucleotide sequence: TGTGCCAGCAGCCAAGAAGCAGGGAGGTGGTATAACTATGGCTACACCTTC.

This clone has only one observation. The gene calls are TRBV4-1 and TRBJ2-1; 8 bases map to TRBD2. From germline, CDR1 is MGHRA and CDR2 YSYEKL. This CDR3 comprises 16 residues. The J segment lost 2 bases and the V segment lost 3 bases, leaving 6 bases of the junction unmatched. This CDR3 is CASSQIGLAAYNEQFF. CDR3 nucleotide sequence: TGCGCCAGCAGCCAGATAGGACTAGCTGCCTACAATGAGCAGTTCTTC.

The chain has TRBV12-5 and TRBJ2-3; D is perhaps TRBD1 (6 bases). Germline CDR1 and CDR2: LGHNT and FRNRAP. Trimming took off 5 bases at V and 0 bases at J, with 9 bases between the two ends. This CDR3 region has 14 residues. The CDR3 here is CASGIGQSTDTQYF. In DNA, the CDR3 is TGTGCTAGTGGTATCGGACAGAGCACAGATACGCAGTATTTT.

This sequence joins TRBV2 and TRBJ1-5; D not certain. The germline CDR1 and CDR2 sequences are SNHLY and FYNNEI. The V and J ends lost 3 bases and 5 bases respectively, with 20 bases between them. The CDR3 contains 17 residues. The CDR3 loop reads CASSDVPPYDTDQPQHF. The CDR3 DNA reads as TGTGCCAGCAGTGATGTCCCCCCCTATGACACGGATCAGCCCCAGCATTTT.

The J gene is TRBJ2-2, the V gene TRBV2; no firm D call. The CDR3 runs 14 residues. CDR1 and CDR2 from the germline V gene are SNHLY and FYNNEI. The V end was cut by 1 base, the J end by 5 bases, with 8 bases between. The CDR3 coding sequence is TGTGCCAGCAGTGAAGAACCACTAACCGGGGAGCTGTTTTTT. Translating gives CASSEEPLTGELFF.

The rearrangement uses TRBV2 and TRBJ1-5; 8 bases are a match to TRBD1. This CDR3 spans 13 amino acids. CDR1 SNHLY and CDR2 FYNNEI come from the germline V gene. Trimming at V came to 11 bases and at J to 7 bases, leaving 10 bases not matched to a gene. The CDR3 spells CAGNTGGGQPQHF. CDR3 nucleotides: TGTGCCGGAAATACAGGGGGAGGCCAGCCCCAGCATTTT.

The chain combines TRBV15 with TRBJ2-3, with D perhaps TRBD2 (5 bases). This CDR3 region has 22 residues. V was cut by 0 bases and J by 0 bases, with 28 bases left in between. Per the germline V gene, CDR1 is LNHNV and CDR2 is YYDKDF (reference sequence). The CDR3 spells CATSREVTASSYTSRSTDTQYF. CDR3 nucleotide sequence: TGTGCCACCAGCAGAGAAGTAACGGCTAGCAGTTATACTTCAAGAAGCACAGATACGCAGTATTTT.

The chain employs TRBV28 and TRBJ1-6; D gene unclear. V lost 3 bases and J 9 bases, leaving 6 bases between the germline ends. The germline gives CDR1 MDHEN, CDR2 SYDVKM. This CDR3 is 12 amino acids long. CDR3 loop: CASSLQFSPLHF. For the CDR3, the DNA is TGTGCCAGCAGTTTGCAGTTTTCACCCCTCCACTTT.

This clone was observed once. This chain uses TRBV30 with TRBJ2-3; 10 nucleotides align to TRBD2. The germline V gene encodes CDR1 GTSNPN and CDR2 SVGIG (reference sequence). With 3 bases clipped from V and 2 bases from J, the junction kept 8 bases outside the gene matches. The length of the CDR3 is 16 residues. The CDR3 loop reads CAWSAIAGGFTDTQYF. The CDR3 nucleotides read TGTGCCTGGAGCGCCATAGCGGGGGGCTTCACAGATACGCAGTATTTT.

This chain uses TRBV7-2 with TRBJ2-2; 9 nucleotides line up with TRBD2. CDR1 is SGHTA, CDR2 FQGNSA, per germline. Losses at the gene ends were 8 bases for V and 8 bases for J; bases not matched to a gene: 9. This CDR3 contains 14 residues. The CDR3 region has the DNA TGTGCCAGCGCCCCGGGTAGCGGGAGTGGGGAGCTGTTTTTT. Encoded protein: CASAPGSGSGELFF.

The CDR3 bases are TGTGCCATCACCGCCGGACAGGGGGCGTGGGAGCAGTACTTC. It encodes CAITAGQGAWEQYF. This chain connects TRBV10-3 to TRBJ2-7; TRBD1 agrees at 11 bases. Germline V gene sequence: CDR1 ENHRY, CDR2 SYGVKD. V lost 7 bases to trimming and J lost 7 bases; unmatched junction nucleotides: 9. The CDR3 contains 14 residues.

V gene TRBV9 combines with J gene TRBJ1-6; 8 nucleotides line up with TRBD1. The CDR3 extends over 15 amino acids. Trimming cost V 0 bases and J 9 bases; bases outside gene matches: 5. CDR1 and CDR2 from the germline V gene are SGDLS and YYNGEE. The chain's CDR3 is CASSVATGGGSPLHF. The CDR3 nucleotides read TGTGCCAGCAGCGTAGCCACAGGGGGAGGTTCACCCCTCCACTTT. The full variable domain, rest sourced from reference TRBV9 and TRBJ1-6, is DSGVTQTPKHLITATGQRVTLRCSPRSGDLSVYWYQQSLDQGLQFLIQYYNGEERAKGNILERFSAQQFPDLHSELNLSSLELGDSALYFCASSVATGGGSPLHFGNGTRLTVT.

The chain is built from TRBV9 and TRBJ2-2, with unresolved D. This CDR3 has 13 residues. The V end lost 0 bases, the J end lost 9 bases, and 9 bases lay between the germline ends. From germline, CDR1 is SGDLS and CDR2 YYNGEE. CDR3 DNA sequence: TGTGCCAGCAGCGTAGATTTGACAAGGGAGCTGTTTTTT. Protein sequence: CASSVDLTRELFF. Combining the CDR3 with reference TRBV9 and TRBJ2-2 gives the whole variable domain DSGVTQTPKHLITATGQRVTLRCSPRSGDLSVYWYQQSLDQGLQFLIQYYNGEERAKGNILERFSAQQFPDLHSELNLSSLELGDSALYFCASSVDLTRELFFGEGSRLTVL.

V and J are TRBV12-3 or TRBV12-4 and TRBJ1-1; 8 nucleotides line up with TRBD1. Unmatched junction bases numbered 6, after V lost 6 bases and J lost 6 bases. The CDR3 is made up of 13 amino acids. The CDR3 here is CASSLWTGSEAFF. CDR3 nucleotide sequence: TGTGCCAGCAGCCTATGGACAGGGTCTGAAGCTTTCTTT.

The V gene is TRBV3-1 (or the pseudogene TRBV3-2), the J gene TRBJ1-2; 7 bases line up with TRBD1. From germline, CDR1 is LGHDT and CDR2 YNNKEL (reference sequence). The CDR3 is 14 amino acids. V lost 4 bases and J lost 2; bases outside the gene matches: 4. The CDR3 protein is CASSRDRSNYGYTF. CDR3 in DNA: TGTGCCAGCAGCCGGGACAGATCCAACTATGGCTACACCTTC.

J is TRBJ2-3 and V is TRBV27; 7 nucleotides match TRBD2. Per germline, CDR1 MNHEY and CDR2 SMNVEV (reference sequence). The CDR3 is made up of 17 amino acids. Trimming at V came to 5 bases and at J to 5 bases, leaving 16 bases not matched to a gene. CDR3 coding DNA: TGTGCCAGCAGTACCCCTACGCGGGAGAGAAGTAGAGATACGCAGTATTTT. Its translation: CASSTPTRERSRDTQYF.

In its sample, this clone was seen once. The chain joins TRBV19 to TRBJ1-6, with D unclear. V was shortened by 3 bases and J by 2 bases, with 11 bases between the two germline ends. This CDR3 is 16 amino acids long. The germline V gene has CDR1 LNHDA and CDR2 SQIVND (reference sequence). The CDR3 DNA is TGTGCCAGTAGTATCGCCGGGGTCCCCTATAATTCACCCCTCCACTTT. Protein sequence: CASSIAGVPYNSPLHF.

The chain joins TRBV27 to TRBJ1-1; 7 nucleotides line up with TRBD1. Trimming at V came to 8 bases and at J to 3 bases, leaving 12 bases not matched to a gene. This CDR3 is built from 15 residues. Germline CDR1 and CDR2: MNHEY and SMNVEV (reference sequence). CDR3 DNA sequence: TGTGCCAGCGCGGGGACAGCTATAGGGGACACTGAAGCTTTCTTT. It codes for CASAGTAIGDTEAFF.

The J gene is TRBJ2-3, the V gene TRBV7-9; TRBD2 matches at 7 bases. The CDR3 runs 15 residues. Germline CDR1 SEHNR, CDR2 FQNEAQ (reference sequence). V lost 6 bases to trimming and J lost 2 bases; unmatched junction nucleotides: 8. In nucleotides, the CDR3 is TGTGCCAGCAGGATTACTAGCGAACCCACAGATACGCAGTATTTT. It codes for CASRITSEPTDTQYF.

V gene TRBV28 combines with J gene TRBJ2-1; the D gene is possibly TRBD2 (5 bases). Germline V gives CDR1 MDHEN, CDR2 SYDVKM. V was clipped by 3 bases and J by 9 bases, with 9 bases between them. This CDR3 has 12 amino acids. The CDR3 loop reads CASSLVASEQFF. The DNA of the CDR3 is TGTGCCAGCAGTTTGGTAGCGAGTGAGCAGTTCTTC. The complete variable domain, with remaining parts taken from reference TRBV28 and TRBJ2-1, reads DVKVTQSSRYLVKRTGEKVFLECVQDMDHENMFWYRQDPGLGLRLIYFSYDVKMKEKGDIPEGYSVSREKKERFSLILESASTNQTSMYLCASSLVASEQFFGPGTRLTVL.